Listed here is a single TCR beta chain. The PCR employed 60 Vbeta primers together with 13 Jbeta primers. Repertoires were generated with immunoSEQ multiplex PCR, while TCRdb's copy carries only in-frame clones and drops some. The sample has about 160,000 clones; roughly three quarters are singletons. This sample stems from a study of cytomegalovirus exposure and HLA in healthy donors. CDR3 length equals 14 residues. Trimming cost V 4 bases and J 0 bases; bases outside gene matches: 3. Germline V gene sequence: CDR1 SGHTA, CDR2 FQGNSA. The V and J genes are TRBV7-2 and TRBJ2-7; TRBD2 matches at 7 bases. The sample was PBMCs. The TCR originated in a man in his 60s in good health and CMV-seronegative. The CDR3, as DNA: TGTGCCAGCAGCTGGACTAGGGACTCCTACGAGCAGTACTTC. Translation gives CASSWTRDSYEQYF.